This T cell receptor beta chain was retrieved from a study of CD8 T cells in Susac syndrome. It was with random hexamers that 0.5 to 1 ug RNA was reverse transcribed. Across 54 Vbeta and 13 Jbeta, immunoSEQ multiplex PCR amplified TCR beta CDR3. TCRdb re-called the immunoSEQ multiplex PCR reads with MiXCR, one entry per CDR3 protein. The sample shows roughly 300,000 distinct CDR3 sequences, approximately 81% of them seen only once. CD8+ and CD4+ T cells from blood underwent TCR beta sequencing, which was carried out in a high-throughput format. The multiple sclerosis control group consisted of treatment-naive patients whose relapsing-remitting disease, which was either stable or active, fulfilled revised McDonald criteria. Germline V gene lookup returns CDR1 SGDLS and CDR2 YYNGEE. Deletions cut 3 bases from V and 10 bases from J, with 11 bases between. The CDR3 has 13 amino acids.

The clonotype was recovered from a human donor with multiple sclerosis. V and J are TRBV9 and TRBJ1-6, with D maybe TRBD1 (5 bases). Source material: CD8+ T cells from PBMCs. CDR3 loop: CASSARDVSPLHF. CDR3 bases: TGTGCCAGCAGCGCCCGGGACGTATCACCCCTCCACTTT.